The rows below give T cell receptor beta chains drawn from one sample of a study of PD-L1 blockade in urothelial cancer. Clones were read by immunoSEQ multiplex PCR, and TCRdb kept only the in-frame ones, dropping some. The table has more than 45,000 clones, approximately 81% seen once. The sequenced sample was PBMCs, obtained around atezolizumab (anti-PD-L1) treatment. Receptors originate from a man aged 65-85 years with urothelial cancer. CDR3s include the opening cysteine and the closing phenylalanine or tryptophan. Fields, in order: V gene, J gene, CDR3 length, clone size, D gene, CDR3 DNA, CDR3 protein. A D gene is named only where the DNA matches it firmly. Clone sizes are given selectively: once, few, many, or a class where the clone is expanded.

TRBV9,TRBJ1-2,14,few,-,TGTGCCAGCAGCCCGACAGGTAGGGAGTATGGCTACACCTTC,CASSPTGREYGYTF
TRBV6-1,TRBJ2-5,17,-,TRBD2,TGTGCCAGCAGTGGACTAGCGGGGATGGGGTACCAAGAGACCCAGTACTTC,CASSGLAGMGYQETQYF
TRBV19,TRBJ1-5,16,few,-,TGTGCCAGTAGTGTCGGCGAACAGGGAAGCAATCAGCCCCAGCATTTT,CASSVGEQGSNQPQHF
TRBV7-6,TRBJ2-1,13,-,-,TGTGCCAGCAGCTCCGGACAGAACAATGAGCAGTTCTTC,CASSSGQNNEQFF
TRBV6-6,TRBJ1-2,15,-,TRBD1,TGTGCCAGCAGTTACTCGACAGGGGGTAACTATGGCTACACCTTC,CASSYSTGGNYGYTF
TRBV18,TRBJ2-4,17,-,TRBD1,TGTGCCAGCTCATTATACCGGGACAGAACCCTCAAAAACATTCAGTACTTC,CASSLYRDRTLKNIQYF
TRBV6-5,TRBJ2-4,13,-,-,TGTGCCAGCAGGGAGATAGCCAAAAACATTCAGTACTTC,CASREIAKNIQYF
TRBV30,TRBJ1-2,13,-,-,TGTGCCTGGAGTGTGGGCAACCTTGGAGGCTACACCTTC,CAWSVGNLGGYTF
TRBV9,TRBJ1-2,15,few,TRBD1,TGTGCCAGCAGCTTCGGGACAGGGTTGGGCTATGGCTACACCTTC,CASSFGTGLGYGYTF
TRBV6-4,TRBJ2-1,14,-,TRBD2,TGTGCCAGCAAACTGCTAGCGGGAAACAATGAGCAGTTCTTC,CASKLLAGNNEQFF
TRBV28,TRBJ1-1,11,-,-,TGTGCCAGCAGGGTGAAGCGGGAAGCTTTCTTT,CASRVKREAFF
TRBV19,TRBJ1-2,11,-,-,TGTGCCAGTAGTGGGACAAGTGGCTACACCTTC,CASSGTSGYTF
TRBV7-2,TRBJ1-1,16,-,-,TGTGCCAGCAGCTTATCAGAGGGCAGTAGGAACACTGAAGCTTTCTTT,CASSLSEGSRNTEAFF
TRBV7-9,TRBJ2-2,14,-,-,TGTGCCAGCAGCTTAGCGGTGGCCACCGGGGAGCTGTTTTTT,CASSLAVATGELFF
TRBV11-3,TRBJ2-5,14,-,TRBD1,TGTGCCAGCAGCTCCCGGACAGGTGAAGAGACCCAGTACTTC,CASSSRTGEETQYF
TRBV4-2,TRBJ1-2,15,-,TRBD1,TGTGCCAGCAGCCAAGATAGACAGGGGGCGGCTGGCTACACCTTC,CASSQDRQGAAGYTF
TRBV19,TRBJ1-2,13,-,-,TGTGCCAGTAGAAACAGGGAAAACTATGGCTACACCTTC,CASRNRENYGYTF
TRBV18,TRBJ1-1,16,once,-,TGTGCCAGCTCACCGTGGGCCCGGGGGGTGAACACTGAAGCTTTCTTT,CASSPWARGVNTEAFF
TRBV10-3,TRBJ1-3,14,-,TRBD1,TGTGCCACCCGCGACAGGGACTCTGGAAACACCATATATTTT,CATRDRDSGNTIYF
TRBV5-8,TRBJ2-5,15,-,TRBD1,TGTGCCAGCAGCCGAGAACAGGGGGTCGGAGAGACCCAGTACTTC,CASSREQGVGETQYF
TRBV7-2,TRBJ1-4,15,-,-,TGTGCCAGCAGCCCCGACTCTGCAACTAATGAAAAACTGTTTTTT,CASSPDSATNEKLFF
TRBV7-8,TRBJ2-2,14,once,-,TGTGCCAGCAGCCGACCCCGCGGAGCCGGGGAGCTGTTTTTT,CASSRPRGAGELFF
TRBV7-2,TRBJ1-2,13,-,-,TGTGCCAGCAGCTTTATCGGGAGTTATGGCTACACCTTC,CASSFIGSYGYTF
TRBV18,TRBJ2-7,13,few,-,TGTGCCAGCTCACCGCCGACTAGATACGAGCAGTACTTC,CASSPPTRYEQYF
TRBV13,TRBJ1-3,17,-,-,TGTGCCAGCAGCTTAGCTCGAGGTGGAGTCTCTGGAAACACCATATATTTT,CASSLARGGVSGNTIYF
TRBV7-9,TRBJ1-5,13,-,-,TGTGCCAGCAGCGGACAGCTTAATCAGCCCCAGCATTTT,CASSGQLNQPQHF
TRBV6-6,TRBJ2-7,14,-,-,TGTGCCAGCAGTTACGGACACTCTACCTACGAGCAGTACTTC,CASSYGHSTYEQYF
TRBV11-2,TRBJ2-2,15,-,-,TGTGCCAGCAGCTTAGGGACAGTTACGACCGGGGAGCTGTTTTTT,CASSLGTVTTGELFF
TRBV7-2,TRBJ2-1,16,-,TRBD1,TGTGCCAGCAGCTCCGGACAGGGGGCCTCCTGGGGTGAGCAGTTCTTC,CASSSGQGASWGEQFF
TRBV25-1,TRBJ1-4,14,-,TRBD1,TGTGCCAGCAGTGAACAGGGGGGAGGTGAAAAACTGTTTTTT,CASSEQGGGEKLFF
TRBV28,TRBJ2-4,16,-,TRBD2,TGTGCCAGCAGTTCCCGACTAGCGGGAGCCAAAAACATTCAGTACTTC,CASSSRLAGAKNIQYF
TRBV25-1,TRBJ2-5,14,-,TRBD1,TGTGCCAGCATGAGGGGGCCAGGGCAAGAGACCCAGTACTTC,CASMRGPGQETQYF
TRBV4-3,TRBJ1-2,13,-,TRBD1,TGCGCCAGCAGCCAGCAGGGGGTCGGAGGCTACACCTTC,CASSQQGVGGYTF
TRBV27,TRBJ2-2,15,once,TRBD1,TGTGCCAGCAAAGGGGGACAGGTTAACACCGGGGAGCTGTTTTTT,CASKGGQVNTGELFF
TRBV6-1,TRBJ2-1,15,-,TRBD2,TGTGCCAGCACCCAGACTAGCGGGGGCCTCGGTGAGCAGTTCTTC,CASTQTSGGLGEQFF
TRBV4-3,TRBJ2-7,15,once,-,TGCGCCAGCAGCCAAGGAGGAGGGGCCCTCTACGAGCAGTACTTC,CASSQGGGALYEQYF
TRBV25-1,TRBJ2-2,15,-,-,TGTGCCAGCAGTGATAGGGCAGGGGCCACCGGGGAGCTGTTTTTT,CASSDRAGATGELFF